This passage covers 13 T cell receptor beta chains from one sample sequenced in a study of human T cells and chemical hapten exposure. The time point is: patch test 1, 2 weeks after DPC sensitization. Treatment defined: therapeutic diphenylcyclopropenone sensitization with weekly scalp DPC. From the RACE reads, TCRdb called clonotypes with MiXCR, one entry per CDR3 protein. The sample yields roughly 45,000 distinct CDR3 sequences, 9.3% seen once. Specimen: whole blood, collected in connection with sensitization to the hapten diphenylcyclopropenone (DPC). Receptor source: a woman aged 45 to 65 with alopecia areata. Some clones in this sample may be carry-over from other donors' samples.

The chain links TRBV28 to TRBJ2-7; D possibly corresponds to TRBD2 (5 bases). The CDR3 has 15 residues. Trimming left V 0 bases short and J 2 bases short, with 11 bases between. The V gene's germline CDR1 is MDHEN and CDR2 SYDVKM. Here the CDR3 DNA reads TGTGCCAGCAGTTTATGGGCGGGCACCACCTACGAGCAGTACTTC. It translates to CASSLWAGTTYEQYF.

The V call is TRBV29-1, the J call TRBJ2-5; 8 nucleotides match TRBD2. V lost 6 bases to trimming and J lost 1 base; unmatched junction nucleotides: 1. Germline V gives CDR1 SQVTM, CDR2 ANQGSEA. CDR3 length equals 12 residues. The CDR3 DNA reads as TGCAGCGTCGGGACTAGCCAAGAGACCCAGTACTTC. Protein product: CSVGTSQETQYF.

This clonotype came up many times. For the CDR3, the DNA is TGCAGTGCCATCGGACAGGGCAATCAGCCCCAGCATTTT. Translation gives CSAIGQGNQPQHF. V gene TRBV20-1 combines with J gene TRBJ1-5; 7 bases are a match to TRBD1. From germline, CDR1 is DFQATT and CDR2 SNEGSKA (reference sequence). J gave up 2 bases and V 6 bases, and 4 bases lay outside the gene matches. The CDR3 runs 13 residues.

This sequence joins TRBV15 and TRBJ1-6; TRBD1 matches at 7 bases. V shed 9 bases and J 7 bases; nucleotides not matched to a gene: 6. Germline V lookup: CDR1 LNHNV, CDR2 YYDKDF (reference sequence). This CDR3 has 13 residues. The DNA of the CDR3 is TGTGCCACACAGGGGCCGCGAAATTCACCCCTCCACTTT. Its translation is CATQGPRNSPLHF.

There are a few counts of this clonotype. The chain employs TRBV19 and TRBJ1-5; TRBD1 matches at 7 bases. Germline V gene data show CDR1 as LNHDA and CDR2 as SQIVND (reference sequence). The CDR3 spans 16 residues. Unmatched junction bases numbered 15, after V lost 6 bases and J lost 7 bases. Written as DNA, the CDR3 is TGTGCCAGTAGCGGGGGGGACAGTCCTTTTTTGCAGCCCCAGCATTTT. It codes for CASSGGDSPFLQPQHF.

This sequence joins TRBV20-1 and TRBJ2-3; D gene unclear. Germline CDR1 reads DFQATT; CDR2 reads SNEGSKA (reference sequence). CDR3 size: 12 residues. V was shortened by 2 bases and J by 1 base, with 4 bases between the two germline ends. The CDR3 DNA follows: TGCAGTGCTAGACCACGCACAGATACGCAGTATTTT. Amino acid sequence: CSARPRTDTQYF.

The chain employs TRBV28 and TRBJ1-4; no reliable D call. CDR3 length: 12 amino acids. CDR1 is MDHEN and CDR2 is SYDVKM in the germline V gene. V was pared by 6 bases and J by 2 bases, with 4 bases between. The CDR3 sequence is CASRETNEKLFF. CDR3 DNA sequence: TGTGCCAGCAGGGAGACTAATGAAAAACTGTTTTTT. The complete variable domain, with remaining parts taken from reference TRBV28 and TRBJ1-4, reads DVKVTQSSRYLVKRTGEKVFLECVQDMDHENMFWYRQDPGLGLRLIYFSYDVKMKEKGDIPEGYSVSREKKERFSLILESASTNQTSMYLCASRETNEKLFFGSGTQLSVL.

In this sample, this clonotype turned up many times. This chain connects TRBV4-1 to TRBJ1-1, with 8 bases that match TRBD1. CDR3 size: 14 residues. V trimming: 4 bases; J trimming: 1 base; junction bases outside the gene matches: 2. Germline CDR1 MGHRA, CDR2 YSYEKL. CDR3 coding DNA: TGCGCCAGCAGCCGGACAGGGCGGAACACTGAAGCTTTCTTT. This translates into CASSRTGRNTEAFF.

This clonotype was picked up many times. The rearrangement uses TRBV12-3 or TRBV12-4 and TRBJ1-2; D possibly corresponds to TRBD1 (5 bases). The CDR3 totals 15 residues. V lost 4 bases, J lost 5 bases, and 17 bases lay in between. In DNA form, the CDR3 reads TGTGCCAGCAGTTACGGAGTTGCCCCAGGGTATGGCTACACCTTC. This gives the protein CASSYGVAPGYGYTF.

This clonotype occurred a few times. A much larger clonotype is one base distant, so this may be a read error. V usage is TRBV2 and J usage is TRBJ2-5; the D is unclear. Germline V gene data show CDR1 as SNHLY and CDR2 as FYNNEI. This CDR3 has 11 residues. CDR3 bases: TGTGGCAGCACCCGGCGGGAGACCCAGTACTTC. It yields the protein CGSTRRETQYF.

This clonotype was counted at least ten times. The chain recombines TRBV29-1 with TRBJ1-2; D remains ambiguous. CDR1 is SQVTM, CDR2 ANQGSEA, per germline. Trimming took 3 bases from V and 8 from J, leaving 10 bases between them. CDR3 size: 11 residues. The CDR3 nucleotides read TGCAGCGTTGATTGGGTTGAGGGCTACACCTTC. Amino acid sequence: CSVDWVEGYTF.

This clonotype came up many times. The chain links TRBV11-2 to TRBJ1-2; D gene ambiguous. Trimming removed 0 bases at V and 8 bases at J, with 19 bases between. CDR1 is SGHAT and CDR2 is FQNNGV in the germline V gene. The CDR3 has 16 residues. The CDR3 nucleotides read TGTGCCAGCAGCTTAGACCGGATGGCAGCCCTTGAGGGCTACACCTTC. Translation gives CASSLDRMAALEGYTF.

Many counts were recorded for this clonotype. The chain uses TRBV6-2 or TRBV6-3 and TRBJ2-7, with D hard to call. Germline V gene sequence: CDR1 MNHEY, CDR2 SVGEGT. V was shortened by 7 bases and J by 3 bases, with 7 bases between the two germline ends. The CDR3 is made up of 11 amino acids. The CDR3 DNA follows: TGTGCCAGCAACGACGGCTACGAGCAGTACTTC. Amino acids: CASNDGYEQYF.